The rows below give T cell receptor beta chains drawn from one sample of a study of cytomegalovirus exposure and HLA in healthy donors. Produced via immunoSEQ multiplex PCR; TCRdb's table is partial and in-frame only. The table includes about 92,000 clones, around 77% detected once. Sequenced sample: PBMCs. These receptors were taken from a man aged 45-65 years in good health and CMV-seropositive. The CDR3 runs from the conserved cysteine through the conserved F or W. D genes are given only for firm matches. Where a row states a size, it is once, few, many or the class of an expanded clone; other rows omit it.

CDR3 DNA | CDR3 protein | D gene | J gene | clone size | V gene
TGCGCCAGCAGGGGCGGGGGCATTAGCAGCACAGATACGCAGTATTTT | CASRGGGISSTDTQYF | NA | TRBJ2-3 | few | TRBV5-1
TGTGCCAGCAGCGTAGACCCGGGCAGGGGAAGGGGAAACACCATATATTTT | CASSVDPGRGRGNTIYF | NA | TRBJ1-3 | NA | TRBV9
TGCGCCAGCAGCCCCACAGGTAACACTGAAGCTTTCTTT | CASSPTGNTEAFF | NA | TRBJ1-1 | once | TRBV5-1
TGTGCCAGCAGCGTAGGGACAGGGAGCTATGGCTACACCTTC | CASSVGTGSYGYTF | TRBD1 | TRBJ1-2 | NA | TRBV9
TGTGCCAGCAGCCCAGGGGGGTTTAATGAAAAACTGTTTTTT | CASSPGGFNEKLFF | TRBD1 | TRBJ1-4 | NA | TRBV28
TGCAGCGTTGTTTCCGCAGCTCCGGGACAGGATTACAATGAGCAGTTCTTC | CSVVSAAPGQDYNEQFF | TRBD1 | TRBJ2-1 | few | TRBV29-1
TGCGCCAGCAGCCAAGATCTCGGCGCGCCGGGGGGAGCAGATACGCAGTATTTT | CASSQDLGAPGGADTQYF | TRBD2 | TRBJ2-3 | NA | TRBV4-3
TGTGCCAGCAGCTTAGCCCCACTAGCGGGGGGGGCCTACAATGAGCAGTTCTTC | CASSLAPLAGGAYNEQFF | TRBD2 | TRBJ2-1 | NA | TRBV7-2
TGTGCCAGCTCACCAGCGGGGGGATTAGATACGCAGTATTTT | CASSPAGGLDTQYF | TRBD2 | TRBJ2-3 | few | TRBV18
TGTGCCAGCAGCCCTCAGGGCTCTGGAAACACCATATATTTT | CASSPQGSGNTIYF | NA | TRBJ1-3 | NA | TRBV5-4
TGTGCCAGCAGCCGAGCCCGATACGAGCAGTACTTC | CASSRARYEQYF | NA | TRBJ2-7 | NA | TRBV14
TGTGCCAGCTGCAGGGGGCGCAACACTGAAGCTTTCTTT | CASCRGRNTEAFF | TRBD1 | TRBJ1-1 | NA | TRBV7-2
TGTGCCAGCAGCTTTTTACAGGGGGCAGCCACCGGGGAGCTGTTTTTT | CASSFLQGAATGELFF | TRBD1 | TRBJ2-2 | few | TRBV7-2
TGCGCCAGCAGCAATTCCGGGACAGGGAACACCGGGGAGCTGTTTTTT | CASSNSGTGNTGELFF | TRBD1 | TRBJ2-2 | few | TRBV5-1
TGTGCCAGCAGCTTAAGGGAGGGAGATACGCAGTATTTT | CASSLREGDTQYF | TRBD2 | TRBJ2-3 | few | TRBV7-3
TGCAGCGCCGATTTGACAGGGACTAACTATGGCTACACCTTC | CSADLTGTNYGYTF | TRBD1 | TRBJ1-2 | NA | TRBV29-1
TGTGCCAGTAGAGGGGCCCCCTACGAGCAGTACTTC | CASRGAPYEQYF | NA | TRBJ2-7 | NA | TRBV19
TGTGCCAGTAGTATCCCTGTCCCTAGTCCGCATGTTATAGGCTATGGCTACACCTTC | CASSIPVPSPHVIGYGYTF | NA | TRBJ1-2 | few | TRBV19
TGTGCCAGCAGTACGACAGGGGGTTATGGCTACACCTTC | CASSTTGGYGYTF | TRBD1 | TRBJ1-2 | NA | TRBV6-5
TGTGCCAGCAGCCGCGACACATCTGAGCAGTTCTTC | CASSRDTSEQFF | NA | TRBJ2-1 | NA | TRBV6-5
TGCGCCAGCAGCCAGGAGCACGCCGGGACATCCAACGAGCAGTACTTC | CASSQEHAGTSNEQYF | NA | TRBJ2-7 | NA | TRBV4-3
TGCGCCAGCAGGGACAGGGCCGACGAGCAGTACTTC | CASRDRADEQYF | TRBD1 | TRBJ2-7 | NA | TRBV6-5
TGTGCCAGCCGGGAGAAGACGGGCACCTACGAGCAGTACTTC | CASREKTGTYEQYF | NA | TRBJ2-7 | NA | TRBV25-1